The 11 T cell receptor beta chains in this list originate from one sample, sequenced in a study of cytomegalovirus exposure and HLA in healthy donors. The PCR had 60 Vbeta and 13 Jbeta primers. Clones were read by immunoSEQ multiplex PCR, and TCRdb kept only the in-frame ones, dropping some. The sample records about 110,000 clones, 75% being singletons. The source material was PBMCs. The source is a male donor in good health and CMV-seropositive.

The rearrangement links TRBV6-5 to TRBJ2-7; 11 bases agree with TRBD1. Germline V gene lookup returns CDR1 MNHEY and CDR2 SVGAGI. V was clipped by 6 bases and J by 6 bases; unmatched bases: 7. CDR3 length: 14 residues. The CDR3 coding sequence is TGTGCCAGCAGGTATGGACAGGGGGCTGGCGAGCAGTACTTC. This gives the protein CASRYGQGAGEQYF.

This clone was seen once. The chain uses TRBV18 and TRBJ2-7; D is unresolved. V lost 4 bases and J lost 2, with 12 bases in between. CDR3 length: 14 amino acids. Germline V gene lookup returns CDR1 KGHSH and CDR2 LQKENI. As DNA, the CDR3 is TGTGCCAGCTCACTGATGGCGGAGACCTACGAGCAGTACTTC. It is translated as CASSLMAETYEQYF.

This clone has more than one count but fewer than ten. V and J are TRBV18 and TRBJ1-5, with D unresolved. The length of the CDR3 is 13 residues. Germline assignment: CDR1 KGHSH and CDR2 LQKENI. The germline V and J ends were trimmed by 6 bases and 4 bases, with 10 bases remaining between them. The CDR3 is CASSQIGNQPQHF. For the CDR3, the DNA is TGTGCCAGCTCCCAGATCGGGAATCAGCCCCAGCATTTT.

V and J are TRBV30 and TRBJ2-5, with TRBD1 as a possible D gene (5 bases). The CDR3 is made up of 13 amino acids. V lost 0 bases and J lost 5, with 10 bases in between. Per germline, CDR1 GTSNPN and CDR2 SVGIG (reference sequence). The CDR3 DNA is TGTGCCTGGAGTGTATCAGGGTTCGAGACCCAGTACTTC. This sequence encodes CAWSVSGFETQYF.

This clone has only a few counts. The chain recombines TRBV5-1 with TRBJ2-3, with 10 bases matching TRBD1. CDR3 size: 17 residues. The V segment lost 5 bases and the J segment 5 bases; nucleotides outside the gene matches: 14. Germline CDR1 and CDR2: SGHRS and YFSETQ. The CDR3 nucleotides read TGCGCCAGCAGTCCCGAGCAGGGACAGGGGTTACGAGATACGCAGTATTTT. It encodes CASSPEQGQGLRDTQYF.

The genes are TRBV4-1 and TRBJ2-2; 8 nucleotides agree with TRBD1. The CDR3 consists of 13 residues. Germline CDR1 MGHRA, CDR2 YSYEKL. After removal of 6 bases from V and 7 bases from J, the junction contained 4 bases not matched to a gene. The CDR3 region is CASRNRGIGELFF. The CDR3 DNA reads as TGCGCCAGCAGAAACAGGGGGATCGGGGAGCTGTTTTTT.

The chain is built from TRBV27 and TRBJ1-2; 7 positions match TRBD1. Losses at the gene ends were 3 bases for V and 2 bases for J; bases not matched to a gene: 9. Germline lookup yields CDR1 MNHEY and CDR2 SMNVEV (reference sequence). This CDR3 has 16 residues. The CDR3 sequence is CASSLRQGRANYGYTF. The CDR3 DNA reads as TGTGCCAGCAGTTTGAGACAGGGCCGAGCCAACTATGGCTACACCTTC.

V is TRBV18 and J is TRBJ2-5, with D tentatively TRBD2 (6 bases). This CDR3 comprises 13 residues. Deletions cut 4 bases from V and 5 bases from J, with 11 bases between. Germline CDR1 is KGHSH and CDR2 is LQKENI. CDR3: CASSLGLKETQYF. Written as DNA, the CDR3 is TGTGCCAGCTCACTGGGACTCAAGGAGACCCAGTACTTC.

The rearrangement joins TRBV23-1 to TRBJ2-7; the D is unclear. TRBV23-1 is assigned to the ORF class and has an uncertain function. V was cut by 0 bases and J by 0 bases, with 12 bases left in between. CDR3 length: 16 amino acids. This chain's CDR3 is CASSQSASPGSYEQYF. CDR3 coding DNA: TGCGCCAGCAGTCAATCCGCCTCCCCGGGCTCCTACGAGCAGTACTTC.

V usage is TRBV5-1 and J usage is TRBJ2-1; the match to TRBD2 covers 11 bases. This CDR3 comprises 15 residues. The germline CDR1 and CDR2 sequences are SGHRS and YFSETQ. Trimming removed 0 bases from V and 10 bases from J; junction bases left unmatched: 6. CDR3 coding DNA: TGCGCCAGCAGCTTGGCCCTAGCGGGGGGTGGGGAGCAGTTCTTC. Its protein product is CASSLALAGGGEQFF.

The V and J genes are TRBV5-1 and TRBJ1-4; D unclear. V lost 0 bases to trimming and J lost 5 bases, with 11 bases between them. This CDR3 contains 15 residues. Per the germline V gene, CDR1 is SGHRS and CDR2 is YFSETQ. CDR3 in amino acids: CASSLGSGSNEKLFF. The CDR3 coding sequence is TGCGCCAGCAGCTTGGGGTCGGGGTCAAATGAAAAACTGTTTTTT.